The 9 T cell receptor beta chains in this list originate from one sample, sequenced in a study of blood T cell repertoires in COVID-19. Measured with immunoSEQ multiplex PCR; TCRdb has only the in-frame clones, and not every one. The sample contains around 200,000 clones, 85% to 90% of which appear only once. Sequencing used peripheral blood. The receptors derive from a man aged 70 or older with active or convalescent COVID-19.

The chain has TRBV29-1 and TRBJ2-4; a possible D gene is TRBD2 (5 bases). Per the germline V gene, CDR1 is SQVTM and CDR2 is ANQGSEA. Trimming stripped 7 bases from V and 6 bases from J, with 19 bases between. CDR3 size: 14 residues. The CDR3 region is CSASEGTVGNIQYF. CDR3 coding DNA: TGCAGCGCATCCGAGGGAACAGTAGGAAACATTCAGTACTTC.

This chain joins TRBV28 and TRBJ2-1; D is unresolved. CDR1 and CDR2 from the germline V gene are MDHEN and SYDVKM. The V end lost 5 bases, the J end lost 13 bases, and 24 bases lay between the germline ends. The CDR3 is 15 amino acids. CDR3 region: CASSPPGAGIQHQFF. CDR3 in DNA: TGTGCCAGCAGTCCCCCAGGCGCTGGAATACAACATCAGTTCTTC.

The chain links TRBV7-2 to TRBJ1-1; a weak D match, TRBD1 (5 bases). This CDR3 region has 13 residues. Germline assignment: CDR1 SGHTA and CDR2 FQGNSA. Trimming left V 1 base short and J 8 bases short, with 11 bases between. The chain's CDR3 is CASSLEGFAEAFF. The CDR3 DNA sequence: TGTGCCAGCAGCTTAGAGGGGTTCGCCGAAGCTTTCTTT. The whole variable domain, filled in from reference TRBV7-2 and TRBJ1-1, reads GAGVSQSPSNKVTEKGKDVELRCDPISGHTALYWYRQSLGQGLEFLIYFQGNSAPDKSGLPSDRFSAERTGGSVSTLTIQRTQQEDSAVYLCASSLEGFAEAFFGQGTRLTVV.

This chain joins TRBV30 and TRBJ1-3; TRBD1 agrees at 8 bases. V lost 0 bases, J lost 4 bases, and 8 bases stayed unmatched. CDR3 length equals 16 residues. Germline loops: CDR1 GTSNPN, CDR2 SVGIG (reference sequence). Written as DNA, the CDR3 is TGTGCCTGGAGTGTATTCGGGGCAGGGGGCGGAAACACCATATATTTT. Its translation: CAWSVFGAGGGNTIYF.

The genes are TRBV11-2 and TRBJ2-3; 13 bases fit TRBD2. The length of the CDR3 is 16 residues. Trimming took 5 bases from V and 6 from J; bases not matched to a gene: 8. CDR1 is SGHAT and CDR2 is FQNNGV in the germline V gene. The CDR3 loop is CASSPARTSGSDTQYF. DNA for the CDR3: TGTGCCAGCAGCCCGGCTCGGACTAGCGGGAGTGATACGCAGTATTTT.

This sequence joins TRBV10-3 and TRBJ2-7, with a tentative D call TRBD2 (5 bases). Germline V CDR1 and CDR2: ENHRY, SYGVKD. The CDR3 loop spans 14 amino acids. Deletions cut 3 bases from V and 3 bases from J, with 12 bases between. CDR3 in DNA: TGTGCCATCAGTGACCACGGACGGGACTACGAGCAGTACTTC. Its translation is CAISDHGRDYEQYF.

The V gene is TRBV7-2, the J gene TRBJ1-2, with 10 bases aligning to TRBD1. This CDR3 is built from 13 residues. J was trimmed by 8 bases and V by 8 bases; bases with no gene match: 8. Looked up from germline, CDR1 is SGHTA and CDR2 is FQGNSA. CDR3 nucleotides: TGTGCCAGCCACCCGGACAGGGGGTACGGCTACACCTTC. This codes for CASHPDRGYGYTF.

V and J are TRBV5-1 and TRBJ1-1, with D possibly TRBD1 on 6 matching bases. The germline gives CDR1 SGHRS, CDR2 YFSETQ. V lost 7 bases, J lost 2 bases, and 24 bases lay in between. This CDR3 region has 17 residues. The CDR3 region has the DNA TGCGCCAGCGCGGGTTCTCTTCGTGGGGGCGGAAACACTGAAGCTTTCTTT. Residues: CASAGSLRGGGNTEAFF.

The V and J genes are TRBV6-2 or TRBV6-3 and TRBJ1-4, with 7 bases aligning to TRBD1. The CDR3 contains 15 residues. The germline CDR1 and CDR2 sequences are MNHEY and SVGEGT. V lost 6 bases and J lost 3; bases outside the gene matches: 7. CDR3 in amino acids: CASSQPGTANEKLFF. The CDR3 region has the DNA TGTGCCAGCAGCCAACCGGGGACAGCTAATGAAAAACTGTTTTTT.